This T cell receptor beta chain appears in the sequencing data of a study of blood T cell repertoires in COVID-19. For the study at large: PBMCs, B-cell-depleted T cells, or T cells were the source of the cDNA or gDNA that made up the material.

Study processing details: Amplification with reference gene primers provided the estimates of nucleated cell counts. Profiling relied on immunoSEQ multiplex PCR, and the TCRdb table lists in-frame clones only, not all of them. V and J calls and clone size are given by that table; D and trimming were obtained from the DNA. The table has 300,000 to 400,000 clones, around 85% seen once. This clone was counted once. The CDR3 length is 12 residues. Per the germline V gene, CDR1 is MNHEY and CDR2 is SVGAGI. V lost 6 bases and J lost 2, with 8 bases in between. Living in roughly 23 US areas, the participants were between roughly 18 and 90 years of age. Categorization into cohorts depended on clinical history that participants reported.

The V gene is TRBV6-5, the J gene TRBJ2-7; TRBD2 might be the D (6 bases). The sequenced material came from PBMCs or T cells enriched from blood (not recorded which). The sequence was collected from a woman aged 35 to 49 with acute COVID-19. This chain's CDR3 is CASREGPYEQYF. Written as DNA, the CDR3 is TGTGCCAGCAGGGAGGGCCCCTACGAGCAGTACTTC.